Listed here are 24 T cell receptor beta chains from one sample, sequenced in a study of cytomegalovirus exposure and HLA in healthy donors. The PCR made use of 60 Vbeta and 13 Jbeta primers. Clones were sequenced by immunoSEQ multiplex PCR, and TCRdb holds only the in-frame ones, with some missing. The table includes 110,000 to 150,000 clones, 75% to 80% detected once. Sequencing was done on a sample of PBMCs. The source is a male donor in good health and CMV-seronegative.

The chain links TRBV5-6 to TRBJ2-3; tentatively, D is TRBD2 (6 bases). Trimming removed 2 bases at V and 5 bases at J, with 15 bases between. The CDR3 spans 15 residues. Germline V gives CDR1 SGHDT, CDR2 YYEEEE. The CDR3 DNA follows: TGTGCCAGCAGCTTTCGCGGGGTCGGGGGAGATACGCAGTATTTT. It codes for CASSFRGVGGDTQYF.

This clone was seen only a few times. This sequence joins TRBV19 and TRBJ2-1; TRBD1 might be the D (5 bases). The CDR3 contains 14 residues. Germline CDR1 and CDR2: LNHDA and SQIVND (reference sequence). V lost 7 bases and J 8 bases, leaving 18 bases between the germline ends. The CDR3: CASTVQGRPHEQFF. CDR3 nucleotides: TGTGCCAGTACCGTTCAGGGCCGACCCCATGAGCAGTTCTTC. Based on the CDR3 plus reference TRBV19 and TRBJ2-1, the full variable domain is DGGITQSPKYLFRKEGQNVTLSCEQNLNHDAMYWYRQDPGQGLRLIYYSQIVNDFQKGDIAEGYSVSREKKESFPLTVTSAQKNPTAFYLCASTVQGRPHEQFFGPGTRLTVL.

The V call is TRBV6-1, the J call TRBJ2-7; the D gene is possibly TRBD2 (6 bases). CDR1 and CDR2 (germline): MNHNS, SASEGT. This CDR3 comprises 16 residues. Trimming stripped 4 bases from V and 3 bases from J, with 19 bases between. CDR3 amino acids: CASSGASVPGGYEQYF. The DNA of the CDR3 is TGTGCCAGCAGTGGGGCTTCGGTCCCCGGGGGCTACGAGCAGTACTTC.

This chain's CDR3 is CASSPGRQGGSSPLHF. Written as DNA, the CDR3 is TGCGCCAGCAGCCCGGGGAGACAGGGTGGCTCATCACCCCTCCACTTT. The chain employs TRBV5-1 and TRBJ1-6; TRBD1 aligns across 7 bases. The CDR3 totals 16 residues. The germline V gene encodes CDR1 SGHRS and CDR2 YFSETQ. V was clipped by 4 bases and J by 10 bases; unmatched bases: 14. The full variable domain, its missing parts supplied by reference TRBV5-1 and TRBJ1-6, is KAGVTQTPRYLIKTRGQQVTLSCSPISGHRSVSWYQQTPGQGLQFLFEYFSETQRNKGNFPGRFSGRQFSNSRSEMNVSTLELGDSALYLCASSPGRQGGSSPLHFGNGTRLTVT.

The chain is built from TRBV12-1 and TRBJ2-1; the table's D call, TRBD2, has no DNA check behind it. TRBV12-1 is described as a pseudogene. This CDR3 is built from 18 residues. The CDR3 DNA is TGTGCCAGCAGCTTTGCGAGTAGAAGCGGGAGTTCCTACAATGAGCAGTTCTTC. This codes for CASSFASRSGSSYNEQFF.

This clone was observed a single time. The genes are TRBV5-4 and TRBJ2-7; 7 nucleotides agree with TRBD1. The V and J ends lost 6 bases and 3 bases, in that order; junction bases with no gene match: 12. CDR1 is SGHNT and CDR2 is YYREEE in the germline V gene (reference sequence). The CDR3 totals 15 residues. The CDR3 loop reads CASTAYTGVNYEQYF. The CDR3 nucleotides read TGTGCCAGCACCGCGTATACAGGGGTCAACTACGAGCAGTACTTC.

This clone was counted a few times. The chain links TRBV18 to TRBJ2-3; 7 bases match TRBD2. Germline CDR1 is KGHSH and CDR2 is LQKENI. V dropped 5 bases and J dropped 3; count of bases not matched to a gene: 5. The CDR3 has 14 amino acids. The CDR3 spells CASSVAGVTDTQYF. The CDR3 bases are TGTGCCAGCTCAGTGGCGGGAGTGACAGATACGCAGTATTTT.

The chain carries TRBV9 and TRBJ2-1, with 7 bases matching TRBD2. V gave up 5 bases and J gave up 2 bases; unmatched junction bases: 7. The germline V gene has CDR1 SGDLS and CDR2 YYNGEE. The CDR3 runs 15 residues. In nucleotides, the CDR3 is TGTGCCAGCAGTTCTACGGCGGGAGCCTACAATGAGCAGTTCTTC. Encoded protein: CASSSTAGAYNEQFF.

This clone appeared a few times. The rearrangement uses TRBV4-3 and TRBJ2-1; 9 bases are shared with TRBD2. The CDR3 loop spans 14 amino acids. The V gene's germline CDR1 is LGHNA and CDR2 YSLEER. V lost 0 bases, J lost 16 bases, and 10 bases stayed unmatched. In DNA, the CDR3 is TGCGCCAGCAGCCAAGAAAGCGGCGGGGGGGTTGCCTTCTTC. Protein sequence: CASSQESGGGVAFF.

Points on this clone: Germline and junction disagree at one end, which may indicate a read error. This rearrangement joins TRBV7-3 to TRBJ2-1; 7 nucleotides match TRBD2. Germline CDR1 SGHTA, CDR2 FQGTGA. The CDR3 totals 13 residues. The CDR3 DNA sequence: TGTGCCAGCAGCTTAGCGGGAGACAATGAGCGGTTCTTC. Its protein product is CASSLAGDNERFF.

This clone showed up just a few times. The chain joins TRBV7-3 to TRBJ2-6; 7 bases are a match to TRBD2. CDR1 is SGHTA and CDR2 is FQGTGA in the germline V gene. The CDR3 totals 19 residues. J was trimmed by 1 base and V by 5 bases; bases with no gene match: 14. In nucleotides, the CDR3 is TGTGCCAGCAGCCCTGGGGGAAGCGGGGAAAATTCTGGGGCCAACGTCCTGACTTTC. Amino acid sequence: CASSPGGSGENSGANVLTF.

The chain is built from TRBV4-2 and TRBJ1-1; possible D gene TRBD1, 5 bases. Germline loops: CDR1 LGHNA, CDR2 YNFKEQ. V dropped 1 base and J dropped 1 base, with 7 bases sitting between them. The CDR3 extends over 14 amino acids. The CDR3 protein is CASSQGQPNTEAFF. CDR3 in DNA: TGTGCCAGCAGCCAAGGACAGCCGAACACTGAAGCTTTCTTT.

The chain recombines TRBV19 with TRBJ2-5, with TRBD2 matching over 8 bases. Germline CDR1 and CDR2: LNHDA and SQIVND (reference sequence). The V segment lost 3 bases and the J segment 4 bases; nucleotides outside the gene matches: 7. This CDR3 is built from 15 residues. The CDR3 here is CASSIGAGGGETQYF. The DNA of the CDR3 is TGTGCCAGTAGTATCGGGGCGGGGGGAGGAGAGACCCAGTACTTC.

The gene calls are TRBV7-9 and TRBJ2-5; the D is unclear. V was clipped by 2 bases and J by 2 bases, with 6 bases between them. This CDR3 has 13 amino acids. The germline CDR1 and CDR2 sequences are SEHNR and FQNEAQ (reference sequence). Here the CDR3 reads CASSLRSQETQYF. In DNA form, the CDR3 reads TGTGCCAGCAGCTTACGCAGTCAAGAGACCCAGTACTTC.

The chain uses TRBV7-6 and TRBJ2-2, with no clear D. V was trimmed by 5 bases and J by 4 bases, leaving 8 bases between them. Per the germline V gene, CDR1 is SGHVS and CDR2 is FNYEAQ. The CDR3 runs 13 residues. CDR3 region: CASSQALTGELFF. CDR3 nucleotide sequence: TGTGCCAGCAGCCAAGCCCTCACCGGGGAGCTGTTTTTT. The full variable domain, in which reference TRBV7-6 and TRBJ2-2 provide the parts outside the CDR3, is GAGVSQSPRYKVTKRGQDVALRCDPISGHVSLYWYRQALGQGPEFLTYFNYEAQQDKSGLPNDRFSAERPEGSISTLTIQRTEQRDSAMYRCASSQALTGELFFGEGSRLTVL.

The genes are TRBV18 and TRBJ1-1, with a possible D match to TRBD1 (6 bases). This CDR3 has 15 amino acids. Between the trimmed V and J ends, which lost 1 base and 3 bases, there was a span of 12 bases. CDR1 is KGHSH and CDR2 is LQKENI in the germline V gene. CDR3 in amino acids: CASSPQNREDTEAFF. In DNA form, the CDR3 reads TGTGCCAGCTCACCACAGAACAGGGAAGACACTGAAGCTTTCTTT. The variable domain in full, completed from reference TRBV18 and TRBJ1-1, reads NAGVMQNPRHLVRRRGQEARLRCSPMKGHSHVYWYRQLPEEGLKFMVYLQKENIIDESGMPKERFSAEFPKEGPSILRIQQVVRGDSAAYFCASSPQNREDTEAFFGQGTRLTVV.

This chain uses TRBV23-1 with TRBJ2-2; perhaps TRBD1 as D (6 bases). TRBV23-1 is placed among ORFs of uncertain function. The CDR3 is made up of 19 amino acids. Trimming cost V 0 bases and J 5 bases, with 22 bases left between them. This CDR3 reads CASSQSSPYIYRETGELFF. CDR3 in DNA: TGCGCCAGCAGTCAATCCTCACCTTACATTTACAGGGAAACCGGGGAGCTGTTTTTT.

The chain recombines TRBV9 with TRBJ2-7; D is possibly TRBD2 (5 bases). CDR3 length equals 15 residues. The germline CDR1 and CDR2 sequences are SGDLS and YYNGEE. V lost 0 bases to trimming and J lost 1 base, with 11 bases between them. DNA for the CDR3: TGTGCCAGCAGCGTAGGTAGCGCCTATTCCTACGAGCAGTACTTC. Amino acids: CASSVGSAYSYEQYF.

This clone was detected only once. The chain is built from TRBV4-1 and TRBJ2-2; D call uncertain. There are 15 residues in the CDR3. CDR1 is MGHRA and CDR2 is YSYEKL in the germline V gene. The germline V and J ends were trimmed by 1 base and 3 bases, with 9 bases remaining between them. Here the CDR3 reads CASSQVTGYTGELFF. The CDR3 bases are TGCGCCAGCAGCCAAGTCACCGGGTACACCGGGGAGCTGTTTTTT.

The chain carries TRBV19 and TRBJ2-7, with 8 bases lining up with TRBD1. After removal of 6 bases from V and 3 bases from J, the junction contained 7 bases not matched to a gene. The germline V gene encodes CDR1 LNHDA and CDR2 SQIVND (reference sequence). CDR3 length equals 14 residues. CDR3 bases: TGTGCCAGTAGCCGACAGGGGATTAGCTACGAGCAGTACTTC. This encodes CASSRQGISYEQYF. The full variable domain, its missing parts supplied by reference TRBV19 and TRBJ2-7, is DGGITQSPKYLFRKEGQNVTLSCEQNLNHDAMYWYRQDPGQGLRLIYYSQIVNDFQKGDIAEGYSVSREKKESFPLTVTSAQKNPTAFYLCASSRQGISYEQYFGPGTRLTVT.

The chain couples TRBV6-1 to TRBJ2-7; D not certain. Trimming took 8 bases from V and 3 from J, leaving 17 bases between them. The CDR3 runs 14 residues. CDR1 MNHNS and CDR2 SASEGT come from the germline V gene. The CDR3 DNA reads as TGTGCCAGCGTTGATGTTCCGGTTATCTACGAGCAGTACTTC. Translated: CASVDVPVIYEQYF.

The CDR3 here is CASSPPGLPYEQYF. The CDR3 coding sequence is TGTGCCAGCTCACCACCGGGACTACCCTACGAGCAGTACTTC. This chain uses TRBV18 with TRBJ2-5, with 7 bases fitting TRBD2. The end of the DNA is better explained by TRBJ2-7, so the J call may be wrong. The germline V gene has CDR1 KGHSH and CDR2 LQKENI. The CDR3 has 14 amino acids.

To note about this clone: The junction does not match germline at one end; this may be a read error. The same CDR3 also results from other DNA sequences found in this sample. The genes are TRBV7-2 and TRBJ1-2; TRBD1 agrees at 10 bases. This CDR3 contains 12 residues. Per germline, CDR1 SGHTA and CDR2 FQGNSA. This chain's CDR3 is CASSPPNGDRGF. The CDR3 DNA follows: TGTGCCAGCAGTCCCCCGAACGGGGACAGGGGTTTC.

The genes are TRBV4-3 and TRBJ1-5; 7 bases are shared with TRBD1. The germline CDR1 and CDR2 sequences are LGHNA and YSLEER. The trim removed 3 bases at V and 6 bases at J, leaving 5 bases unmatched. The CDR3 consists of 14 residues. Here the CDR3 reads CASSQRQGGQPQHF. The CDR3 coding sequence is TGCGCCAGCAGCCAGCGACAGGGCGGTCAGCCCCAGCATTTT.